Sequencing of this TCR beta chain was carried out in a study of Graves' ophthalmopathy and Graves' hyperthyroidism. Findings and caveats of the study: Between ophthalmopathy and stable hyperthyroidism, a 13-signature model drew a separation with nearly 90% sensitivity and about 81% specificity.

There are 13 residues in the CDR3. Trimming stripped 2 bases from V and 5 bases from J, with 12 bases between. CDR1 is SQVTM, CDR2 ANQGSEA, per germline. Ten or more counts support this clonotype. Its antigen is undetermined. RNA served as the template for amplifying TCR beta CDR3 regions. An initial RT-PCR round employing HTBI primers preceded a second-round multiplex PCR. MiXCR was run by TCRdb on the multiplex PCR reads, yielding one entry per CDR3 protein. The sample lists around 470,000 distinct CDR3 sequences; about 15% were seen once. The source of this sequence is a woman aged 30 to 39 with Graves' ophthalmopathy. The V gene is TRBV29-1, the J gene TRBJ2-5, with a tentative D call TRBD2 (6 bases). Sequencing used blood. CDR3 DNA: TGCAGCGTTGAATTGGAGGGGCGGGAGACCCAGTACTTC. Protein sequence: CSVELEGRETQYF.